A selection of T cell receptor beta chains follows, all from one sample in a study of graft-versus-host responses after intestinal transplantation. Profiling relied on immunoSEQ multiplex PCR, and the TCRdb table lists in-frame clones only, not all of them. The table includes 100,000 to 120,000 clones, 85% to 95% detected once. Antigen specificity for these receptors is unknown. Material: unstimulated CD8+ T cells sorted from spleen or lymph node cells, obtained before intestinal transplant. These receptors were taken from a human donor who received an intestinal transplant. Each CDR3 is given with its conserved first and last residue. Each record gives: D gene, V gene, clone size, J gene, CDR3 protein, CDR3 DNA. D genes are given only for firm matches. Clone size appears in some rows only: once, few, many, or a class for an expanded clone.

D gene: TRBD2
V gene: TRBV7-3
clone size: NA
J gene: TRBJ2-1
CDR3 protein: CASSPSGLADYDEQFF
CDR3 DNA: TGTGCCAGCAGCCCTTCTGGACTAGCGGATTACGATGAGCAGTTCTTC

D gene: NA
V gene: TRBV28
clone size: NA
J gene: TRBJ1-5
CDR3 protein: CAGGDRNNQPQHF
CDR3 DNA: TGTGCCGGGGGAGACAGAAACAATCAGCCCCAGCATTTT

D gene: TRBD1
V gene: TRBV30
clone size: NA
J gene: TRBJ1-1
CDR3 protein: CAWSDVQGPEAFF
CDR3 DNA: TGTGCCTGGAGTGATGTACAGGGGCCTGAAGCTTTCTTT

D gene: NA
V gene: TRBV28
clone size: NA
J gene: TRBJ1-6
CDR3 protein: CASTRSPGPGNSPLHF
CDR3 DNA: TGTGCCAGCACCCGCAGCCCCGGGCCAGGGAATTCACCCCTCCACTTT

D gene: TRBD1
V gene: TRBV9
clone size: NA
J gene: TRBJ1-1
CDR3 protein: CASSVQTGMNTEAFF
CDR3 DNA: TGTGCCAGCAGCGTTCAGACAGGGATGAACACTGAAGCTTTCTTT

D gene: TRBD2
V gene: TRBV6-5
clone size: NA
J gene: TRBJ2-3
CDR3 protein: CASSYSGGGDTQYF
CDR3 DNA: TGTGCCAGCAGTTACTCGGGGGGGGGAGATACGCAGTATTTT

D gene: NA
V gene: TRBV6-5
clone size: NA
J gene: TRBJ1-2
CDR3 protein: CASSYSAGDDYGYTF
CDR3 DNA: TGTGCCAGCAGTTACTCCGCCGGTGACGACTATGGCTACACCTTC

D gene: NA
V gene: TRBV21-1
clone size: NA
J gene: TRBJ2-7
CDR3 protein: CASSKDWLAESSYEQYF
CDR3 DNA: TGTGCCAGCAGCAAAGATTGGCTAGCGGAGAGCTCCTACGAGCAGTACTTC

D gene: NA
V gene: TRBV9
clone size: NA
J gene: TRBJ2-7
CDR3 protein: CASSVAQDPYEQYF
CDR3 DNA: TGTGCCAGCAGCGTCGCACAGGATCCCTACGAGCAGTACTTC

D gene: TRBD2
V gene: TRBV29-1
clone size: NA
J gene: TRBJ2-1
CDR3 protein: CSPTRGIPGGNEQFF
CDR3 DNA: TGCAGCCCCACTCGCGGGATACCGGGGGGGAATGAGCAGTTCTTC

D gene: NA
V gene: TRBV7-9
clone size: NA
J gene: TRBJ2-1
CDR3 protein: CASSLAGITPNEQFF
CDR3 DNA: TGTGCCAGCAGCTTAGCGGGAATAACCCCCAATGAGCAGTTCTTC

D gene: NA
V gene: TRBV6-1
clone size: NA
J gene: TRBJ1-2
CDR3 protein: CASSEFNGYTF
CDR3 DNA: TGTGCCAGCAGTGAATTCAATGGCTACACCTTC

D gene: TRBD1
V gene: TRBV28
clone size: NA
J gene: TRBJ1-1
CDR3 protein: CASSLWDREPEAFF
CDR3 DNA: TGTGCCAGCAGTTTGTGGGACAGGGAGCCTGAAGCTTTCTTT

D gene: NA
V gene: TRBV11-2
clone size: NA
J gene: TRBJ2-7
CDR3 protein: CASSLEAGGLHSYEQYF
CDR3 DNA: TGTGCCAGCAGCTTAGAAGCTGGGGGCCTACACTCCTACGAGCAGTACTTC

D gene: NA
V gene: TRBV5-1
clone size: NA
J gene: TRBJ2-1
CDR3 protein: CASSGTKKAYNEQFF
CDR3 DNA: TGCGCCAGCAGCGGAACAAAGAAAGCCTACAATGAGCAGTTCTTC

D gene: NA
V gene: TRBV6-5
clone size: once
J gene: TRBJ1-5
CDR3 protein: CASSAGVGGNQPQHF
CDR3 DNA: TGTGCCAGCAGTGCCGGGGTGGGGGGCAATCAGCCCCAGCATTTT